This TCR beta chain was recovered during a study of blood T cell repertoires in COVID-19. The wider study: COVID-19 samples, acute and convalescent, were from the United States, Italy and Spain.

Germline V gene data show CDR1 as SGHRS and CDR2 as YFSETQ. The CDR3 runs 13 residues. Trimming removed 3 bases at V and 1 base at J, with 5 bases between. The method was immunoSEQ multiplex PCR; TCRdb's version includes in-frame clones alone and lacks a portion of them. This table has about 250,000 clones, 80% to 90% appearing once. Study members were between roughly 18 and 90 years old and lived in 25 or so US regions. Exposed enrollees encountered a COVID-19 case at some point within 2 weeks before study entry. V gene TRBV5-1 combines with J gene TRBJ1-3; D gene unclear. Sequenced: PBMCs or T cells enriched from blood (not recorded which). The receptor was derived from a woman aged 40 to 49 who had been exposed to COVID-19. The CDR3 sequence: CASSSGSGNTIYF. CDR3 DNA: TGCGCCAGCAGCTCCGGTTCTGGAAACACCATATATTTT.